This T cell receptor beta chain was obtained from a study of PD-1 blockade in classical Hodgkin lymphoma. Stated time point: cycle 4 day 1 (C4D1), after more than five weeks of nivolumab. Relapses following autologous stem cell transplantation were seen in all patients, with brentuximab vedotin exposure varying. Looked up from germline, CDR1 is SGHVS and CDR2 is FQNEAQ. V lost 5 bases, J lost 4 bases, and 3 bases stayed unmatched. The CDR3 totals 13 residues. The method was immunoSEQ multiplex PCR; TCRdb's version includes in-frame clones alone and lacks a portion of them. This table has about 52,000 clones, around 86% appearing once.

The V gene is TRBV7-8, the J gene TRBJ2-3; TRBD1 matches at 7 bases. The clonotype comes from a human donor with classical Hodgkin lymphoma. Sequenced here: peripheral blood mononuclear cells (PBMCs), sampled before the fourth cycle of nivolumab. The CDR3 region has the DNA TGTGCCAGCAGCCAAACAGGGGCAGATACGCAGTATTTT. Its translation is CASSQTGADTQYF.